Each of the 6 T cell receptor beta chains below was sequenced from the same sample in a study of shared clonotypes between healthy human individuals. Measured with immunoSEQ multiplex PCR; TCRdb has only the in-frame clones, and not every one. The table records 640,000 or so clones, roughly 78% of them present only once. The sample consisted of memory CD4+ T cells sorted from blood. Subset in this sample: CD45RA-negative fraction. Receptors originate from a woman in her 30s in good health.

In regard to this clone: A read error may explain this, as a much larger clone is one base away. Other DNA sequences of this sample code for an identical CDR3. This chain joins TRBV7-8 and TRBJ1-1, with no clear D. The germline V gene has CDR1 SGHVS and CDR2 FQNEAQ. There are 13 residues in the CDR3. V lost 4 bases to trimming and J lost 3 bases, with 9 bases between them. The CDR3 DNA sequence: TGTGCCAGCAGCTCCCAGAGGGACACTGAAGCTTTCTTT. Translation gives CASSSQRDTEAFF. Looking up the rest from reference TRBV7-8 and TRBJ1-1 gives the full variable domain: GAGVSQSPRYKVAKRGQDVALRCDPISGHVSLFWYQQALGQGPEFLTYFQNEAQLDKSGLPSDRFFAERPEGSVSTLKIQRTQQEDSAVYLCASSSQRDTEAFFGQGTRLTVV.

This clone is a singleton in its sample. The chain employs TRBV5-1 and TRBJ2-7; D unclear. CDR1 is SGHRS and CDR2 is YFSETQ in the germline V gene. The CDR3 is made up of 11 amino acids. Trimming took off 0 bases at V and 7 bases at J, with 5 bases between the two ends. The CDR3 coding sequence is TGCGCCAGCAGCTTGGCCAGGGAGCAGTACTTC. Residues: CASSLAREQYF.

The V gene is TRBV18, the J gene TRBJ2-3; 14 bases map to TRBD2. The ends lost 6 bases at V and 2 bases at J; junction bases unmatched: 13. Germline CDR1 is KGHSH and CDR2 is LQKENI. There are 19 residues in the CDR3. The CDR3 protein is CASSHTPRTSGRFTDTQYF. As DNA, the CDR3 is TGTGCCAGCTCCCATACACCCAGGACTAGCGGGAGGTTCACAGATACGCAGTATTTT.

The chain links TRBV2 to TRBJ2-3, with 7 bases aligning to TRBD2. Germline trimming cut 7 bases from V and 1 base from J; bases unmatched to any gene: 2. Per the germline V gene, CDR1 is SNHLY and CDR2 is FYNNEI. The length of the CDR3 is 13 residues. CDR3 DNA sequence: TGTGCCAGCAAGCTAGCGGGCACAGATACGCAGTATTTT. The encoded protein is CASKLAGTDTQYF.

Comment on this clone: At the DNA level, this CDR3 is encoded by other sequences in the same sample as well. This chain joins TRBV5-1 and TRBJ2-7; perhaps TRBD1 as D (5 bases). V lost 2 bases and J 0 bases, leaving 6 bases between the germline ends. Looked up from germline, CDR1 is SGHRS and CDR2 is YFSETQ. This CDR3 has 13 residues. CDR3 sequence (DNA): TGCGCCAGCAGCTTTGACAGCTCCTACGAGCAGTACTTC. It translates to CASSFDSSYEQYF.

The chain combines TRBV30 with TRBJ1-2, with D perhaps matching TRBD1 (5 bases). The V and J ends lost 5 bases and 5 bases respectively, with 15 bases between them. This CDR3 contains 13 residues. Per the germline V gene, CDR1 is GTSNPN and CDR2 is SVGIG (reference sequence). The CDR3 region is CAWVDKRPYGYTF. The CDR3 DNA follows: TGTGCCTGGGTGGACAAGCGACCGTATGGCTACACCTTC.